A selection of T cell receptor beta chains follows, all from one sample in a study of T cells in Graves' hyperthyroidism and ophthalmopathy. TCRdb re-analysed the multiplex PCR reads in MiXCR, keeping a single row per CDR3 protein. Of about 510,000 distinct CDR3 sequences in the sample, around 15% are singletons; the top ten hold roughly 14%. Sample: blood. Every receptor here comes from a woman between 35 and 50 years old with Graves' hyperthyroidism. Both conserved end residues are part of each CDR3. D genes are given only for firm matches. Some rows mark clone size as missing; the rest say once, few, many or name a class of expanded clone.

j_call,clone_size,v_call,d_call,cdr3_aa,cdr3_nt
TRBJ1-2,.,TRBV6-1,TRBD1,CASSPTGESGYTF,TGTGCCAGCAGTCCGACAGGGGAGTCTGGCTACACCTTC
TRBJ2-1,few,TRBV4-2,.,CASSQVSGMDEQFF,TGTGCCAGCAGCCAAGTATCGGGAATGGATGAGCAGTTCTTC
TRBJ2-1,many,TRBV6-1,.,CATQPLSSYNEQFF,TGTGCCACCCAACCCCTGAGCTCCTACAATGAGCAGTTCTTC
TRBJ1-6,.,TRBV6-1,.,CASRSDGVYNSPLHF,TGTGCCAGCAGGTCGGACGGAGTCTATAATTCACCCCTCCACTTT
TRBJ1-2,many,TRBV12-3/TRBV12-4,.,CASDLGRANYGYTF,TGTGCCAGCGACCTGGGGAGAGCTAACTATGGCTACACCTTC
TRBJ2-2,many,TRBV7-2,.,CASSLKTGSNTGELFF,TGTGCCAGCAGCTTAAAAACAGGGTCGAACACCGGGGAGCTGTTTTTT
TRBJ2-3,few,TRBV24-1,TRBD1,CATSRQGTSTDTQYF,TGTGCCACCTCCCGACAGGGAACTAGCACAGATACGCAGTATTTT
TRBJ2-3,.,TRBV5-1,TRBD2,CASSPTSIDTQYF,TGCGCCAGCAGCCCGACTAGCATAGATACGCAGTATTTT
TRBJ1-1,few,TRBV5-4,.,CASSEVKMNTEAFF,TGTGCCAGCAGCGAGGTAAAAATGAACACTGAAGCTTTCTTT
TRBJ2-1,many,TRBV20-1,.,CSASPGFNEQFF,TGCAGTGCTTCCCCGGGCTTTAATGAGCAGTTCTTC
TRBJ2-4,.,TRBV20-1,.,CSALGTNKNIQYF,TGCAGTGCTCTCGGGACCAACAAAAACATTCAGTACTTC
TRBJ2-7,few,TRBV18,.,CASSRDRGFLAGASEQYF,TGTGCCAGCTCACGGGACAGGGGGTTCCTAGCGGGGGCCTCAGAGCAGTACTTC
TRBJ2-3,many,TRBV7-9,TRBD1,CASSIGTGAMTDTQYF,TGTGCCAGCAGCATCGGGACAGGGGCGATGACAGATACGCAGTATTTT
TRBJ1-1,.,TRBV7-9,.,CASSSLGRGTEAFF,TGTGCCAGCAGCTCACTCGGACGGGGAACTGAAGCTTTCTTT
TRBJ1-2,few,TRBV4-1,.,CASSLVEMSKTGGYTF,TGCGCCAGCAGCCTAGTAGAGATGAGCAAAACGGGGGGCTACACCTTC
TRBJ2-1,many,TRBV30,.,CAWSVGVAAYNEQFF,TGTGCCTGGAGTGTAGGGGTAGCGGCCTACAATGAGCAGTTCTTC
TRBJ2-7,.,TRBV13,TRBD1,CASSPRTGHEQYF,TGTGCCAGCAGCCCCAGGACAGGGCACGAGCAGTACTTC
TRBJ2-1,.,TRBV7-6,.,CASSPARESYNEQFF,TGTGCCAGCAGCCCAGCCCGCGAGTCCTACAATGAGCAGTTCTTC
TRBJ2-5,.,TRBV14,.,CATSQGSETQYF,TGTGCCACCTCACAGGGTTCGGAGACCCAGTACTTC
TRBJ2-3,many,TRBV28,TRBD2,CASSFAGVTDTQYF,TGTGCCAGCAGTTTTGCGGGAGTCACAGATACGCAGTATTTT
TRBJ2-3,.,TRBV6-1,.,CANSPGLGTDTQYF,TGTGCCAACAGTCCGGGACTGGGCACAGATACGCAGTATTTT
TRBJ2-7,few,TRBV5-4,TRBD2,CASSLGLAGANYEQYF,TGTGCCAGCAGCCTGGGACTAGCGGGAGCAAACTACGAGCAGTACTTC
TRBJ1-2,many,TRBV24-1,.,CATKCGTTRRTYGYTF,TGTGCCACCAAGTGCGGTACCACCCGCCGCACCTATGGCTACACCTTC
TRBJ2-6,.,TRBV18,TRBD1,CASSPPGTGPSGANVLTF,TGTGCCAGCTCACCACCCGGGACAGGGCCCTCTGGGGCCAACGTCCTGACTTTC
TRBJ1-3,many,TRBV12-3/TRBV12-4,TRBD1,CASSPDRGSGNTIYF,TGTGCCAGCAGTCCGGACAGGGGGAGTGGAAACACCATATATTTT
TRBJ2-7,few,TRBV28,TRBD2,CASSRGIAGYEQYF,TGTGCCAGCAGTAGGGGAATAGCGGGATACGAGCAGTACTTC
TRBJ1-5,many,TRBV7-9,TRBD1,CASSATGGGSNQPQHF,TGTGCCAGCAGCGCTACAGGGGGCGGGAGCAATCAGCCCCAGCATTTT
TRBJ1-4,few,TRBV27,.,CASSSPRTNEKLFF,TGTGCCAGCAGCTCCCCAAGAACTAATGAAAAACTGTTTTTT
TRBJ1-1,many,TRBV6-1,TRBD1,CASSARGRYTEAFF,TGTGCCAGCAGTGCGAGGGGGCGGTACACTGAAGCTTTCTTT
TRBJ1-6,many,TRBV6-5,TRBD1,CASSYSMWDRGGSPLHF,TGTGCCAGCAGTTACTCGATGTGGGACAGGGGGGGATCACCCCTCCACTTT
TRBJ2-1,many,TRBV5-1,TRBD2,CASSWGTSGSDEQFF,TGCGCCAGCAGCTGGGGGACTAGCGGGAGTGATGAGCAGTTCTTC
TRBJ2-1,.,TRBV25-1,TRBD1,CASSEWRQGSSYNEQFF,TGTGCCAGCAGTGAGTGGAGACAGGGCAGCTCCTACAATGAGCAGTTCTTC
TRBJ2-7,many,TRBV7-7,TRBD1,CASSLASRDRGYEQYF,TGTGCTAGCAGCTTAGCGAGCCGGGACAGGGGGTACGAGCAGTACTTC
TRBJ2-1,many,TRBV12-3/TRBV12-4,.,CASSSTRVDNEQFF,TGTGCCAGCAGTTCGACAAGGGTAGACAATGAGCAGTTCTTC
TRBJ2-6,few,TRBV2,.,CASSTRTVSSSGANVLTF,TGTGCCAGCAGTACACGGACAGTCAGTAGCTCTGGGGCCAACGTCCTGACTTTC
TRBJ1-3,few,TRBV20-1,.,CSAEGAPSGNTIYF,TGCAGTGCCGAAGGAGCCCCCTCTGGAAACACCATATATTTT
TRBJ2-5,many,TRBV6-1,.,CASSESGGDETQYF,TGTGCCAGCAGTGAAAGTGGGGGAGACGAGACCCAGTACTTC
TRBJ1-4,many,TRBV6-5,.,CASSYDRPTNEKLFF,TGTGCCAGCAGTTACGACAGACCAACTAATGAAAAACTGTTTTTT
TRBJ2-1,.,TRBV9,TRBD1,CASSPRTGNEQFF,TGTGCCAGCAGCCCGAGGACAGGCAATGAGCAGTTCTTC
TRBJ1-6,many,TRBV29-1,.,CSVMDGNSPLHF,TGCAGCGTTATGGACGGGAATTCACCCCTCCACTTT
TRBJ2-7,many,TRBV20-1,.,CSARDTGYSYEQYF,TGCAGTGCTAGAGACACAGGGTACTCCTACGAGCAGTACTTC
TRBJ1-5,.,TRBV4-1,TRBD1,CASSQSQGAQPQHF,TGCGCCAGCAGCCAAAGTCAGGGGGCTCAGCCCCAGCATTTT
TRBJ1-1,once,TRBV3-1,TRBD1,CASSQGQGKGAFF,TGTGCCAGCAGCCAAGGACAGGGGAAGGGAGCTTTCTTT
TRBJ2-3,many,TRBV12-3/TRBV12-4,.,CASSFEQRDTQYF,TGTGCCAGCAGTTTCGAGCAACGGGATACGCAGTATTTT
TRBJ2-1,few,TRBV7-8,.,CASSLEAGQKGGEQFF,TGTGCCAGCAGCTTAGAAGCTGGACAGAAGGGAGGTGAGCAGTTCTTC
TRBJ2-1,few,TRBV29-1,.,CSVALGDEQFF,TGCAGCGTTGCGCTGGGGGATGAGCAGTTCTTC
TRBJ1-1,many,TRBV6-1,TRBD1,CASSESPETGGDDGRTEAFF,TGTGCCAGCAGTGAATCCCCCGAGACAGGGGGCGATGATGGTCGGACTGAAGCTTTCTTT
TRBJ2-2,many,TRBV30,.,CAWSNTGELFF,TGTGCCTGGAGTAACACCGGGGAGCTGTTTTTT
TRBJ2-1,many,TRBV28,TRBD2,CASSLRGGLAGTGEQFF,TGTGCCAGCAGTTTACGGGGGGGACTAGCGGGTACGGGTGAGCAGTTCTTC
TRBJ2-4,many,TRBV11-2,TRBD2,CASSLDTSGIAKNIQYF,TGTGCCAGCAGCTTAGATACTAGCGGGATTGCCAAAAACATTCAGTACTTC
TRBJ2-1,many,TRBV28,.,CVTSSYNEQFF,TGTGTGACTAGCTCCTACAATGAGCAGTTCTTC
TRBJ1-5,many,TRBV18,TRBD1,CASSPTTGGDQPQHF,TGTGCCAGCTCACCAACTACAGGGGGGGATCAGCCCCAGCATTTT
TRBJ2-4,.,TRBV7-3,TRBD2,CASSAGGNIQYF,TGTGCCAGCAGTGCGGGGGGGAACATTCAGTACTTC
TRBJ2-1,.,TRBV5-1,TRBD2,CASSLVAGPYNEQFF,TGCGCCAGCAGCTTGGTAGCGGGGCCATACAATGAGCAGTTCTTC
TRBJ2-1,few,TRBV9,TRBD2,CASSDSGTSRNEQFF,TGTGCCAGCAGCGACTCCGGGACTAGCCGCAATGAGCAGTTCTTC
TRBJ2-3,many,TRBV12-3/TRBV12-4,TRBD2,CASSPRGLAGSTDTQYF,TGTGCCAGCAGTCCTCGAGGACTAGCGGGGAGCACAGATACGCAGTATTTT
TRBJ2-7,.,TRBV29-1,.,CSVVTESSYEQYF,TGCAGCGTTGTGACCGAAAGCTCCTACGAGCAGTACTTC
TRBJ2-2,many,TRBV7-9,.,CASSRDQGNENTGELFF,TGTGCCAGCAGCCGAGACCAGGGGAACGAAAACACCGGGGAGCTGTTTTTT
TRBJ2-1,few,TRBV5-6,TRBD2,CASSLEIAGGGGYNEQFF,TGTGCCAGCAGCTTGGAGATAGCGGGAGGGGGGGGTTACAATGAGCAGTTCTTC
TRBJ1-1,.,TRBV5-6,.,CASSGGRRGALVNTEAFF,TGTGCCAGCAGCGGGGGTCGGAGGGGGGCTTTGGTGAACACTGAAGCTTTCTTT